The clone carrying this T cell receptor beta chain was seen many times. Its antigen remains unidentified. There were TCR beta CDR3 regions amplified from RNA transcripts. The study used the HTBI primer set for a first-round RT-PCR of the TCR CDR3. MiXCR, applied by TCRdb to the multiplex PCR reads, yields one record per CDR3 protein. Of roughly 380,000 distinct CDR3 sequences in the sample, roughly 13% are singletons; the top ten hold 4% to 6.5%. These data come from a study of T cells in Graves' hyperthyroidism and ophthalmopathy. General study results and limits: Before onset, ophthalmopathy was predicted by the model a median approximately 6.5 months earlier.

Hyperthyroidism in the patients, aged 18 to 65, was newly diagnosed and under 2 months in duration. Uncontrolled infections, other autoimmune diseases, pregnancy or lactation led to exclusion of patients. From 9 to 10 ml of fresh peripheral blood, PBMCs were isolated. There are 15 residues in the CDR3. The V gene's germline CDR1 is GTSNPN and CDR2 SVGIG (reference sequence). Trimming took off 0 bases at V and 7 bases at J, with 16 bases between the two ends. Sequenced sample: blood. This receptor was identified in a woman younger than 35 with Graves' hyperthyroidism. V usage is TRBV30 and J usage is TRBJ2-1; the D is unclear. DNA of the CDR3: TGTGCCTGGAGTGTGGGGTCGGAGTTTACAAATGAGCAGTTCTTC. Encoded protein: CAWSVGSEFTNEQFF.